The 13 T cell receptor beta chains reported below all come from one sample, sequenced in a study of molecular identifiers for immune sequencing clone quantification. Via MiXCR, TCRdb re-called the PCR reads, giving one row per CDR3 protein. The sample shows some 580,000 distinct CDR3 sequences, roughly 27% of them seen only once. The material sequenced was naive CD8+ T cells from blood, with Jurkat cell RNA spiked in. The subset was: FACS-sorted CD8+CD4-CCR7+CD45RA+ naive T cells. These receptor sequences come from a human donor in good health. Some libraries in this study had Jurkat cell RNA spiked in.

This rearrangement joins TRBV12-3 or TRBV12-4 to TRBJ2-7, with 11 bases fitting TRBD2. The CDR3 length is 15 residues. Unmatched junction bases numbered 8, after V lost 6 bases and J lost 4 bases. This chain's CDR3 is CASREGTSGLYEQYF. As DNA, the CDR3 is TGTGCCAGCAGAGAGGGGACTAGCGGACTTTACGAGCAGTACTTC.

Concerning this clonotype: With a much larger clone just one base away, this may be a read error. This chain connects TRBV27 to TRBJ2-7; 9 bases agree with TRBD2. This CDR3 is 14 amino acids long. With 6 bases clipped from V and 2 bases from J, the junction kept 5 bases outside the gene matches. CDR1 and CDR2 from the germline V gene are MNHEY and SMNVEV (reference sequence). The CDR3 coding sequence is TGTGCCAGCAGGCGACTAGCGGATGCCTACGAGCAGTACTTC. Protein sequence: CASRRLADAYEQYF.

The chain combines TRBV2 with TRBJ2-3; D is perhaps TRBD2 (7 bases). Between the trimmed V and J ends, which lost 0 bases and 0 bases, there was a span of 16 bases. From germline, CDR1 is SNHLY and CDR2 FYNNEI. The CDR3 loop spans 18 amino acids. As DNA, the CDR3 is TGTGCCAGCAGTGAAGCGCTTAGGGGGGGAGCTAGCACAGATACGCAGTATTTT. Its translation: CASSEALRGGASTDTQYF.

Regarding this clonotype: A read error is possible here, since a much larger clone lies one base away. The chain couples TRBV7-9 to TRBJ1-1; possible D gene TRBD1, 5 bases. The germline V and J ends were trimmed by 3 bases and 8 bases, with 10 bases remaining between them. Germline V gene lookup returns CDR1 SEHNR and CDR2 FQNEAQ (reference sequence). This CDR3 is built from 12 residues. The CDR3 sequence: CASSLMTVEAFF. As DNA, the CDR3 is TGTGCCAGCAGCTTGATGACAGTCGAAGCTTTCTTT. The full variable domain, its missing parts supplied by reference TRBV7-9 and TRBJ1-1, is DTGVSQNPRHKITKRGQNVTFRCDPISEHNRLYWYRQTLGQGPEFLTYFQNEAQLEKSRLLSDRFSAERPKGSFSTLEIQRTEQGDSAMYLCASSLMTVEAFFGQGTRLTVV.

This clonotype was picked up a small number of times. The chain combines TRBV7-9 with TRBJ2-7; the D gene is possibly TRBD2 (6 bases). The CDR3 runs 16 residues. The germline V gene has CDR1 SEHNR and CDR2 FQNEAQ (reference sequence). V was trimmed by 3 bases and J by 0 bases, leaving 15 bases between them. The CDR3 reads CASSFLSGTYSYEQYF. In nucleotides, the CDR3 is TGTGCCAGCAGCTTCCTCTCTGGGACTTACTCCTACGAGCAGTACTTC.

This clonotype has at least ten counts. V gene TRBV5-1 combines with J gene TRBJ1-1; D is undetermined. With 4 bases removed from V and 0 bases from J, the gap between germline ends came to 13 bases. CDR3 size: 15 residues. Germline CDR1 SGHRS, CDR2 YFSETQ. DNA for the CDR3: TGCGCCAGCAGCCCCCCCGGCTTTATGAACACTGAAGCTTTCTTT. This translates into CASSPPGFMNTEAFF.

In the case of this clonotype: The CDR3 carries no conserved terminal phenylalanine or tryptophan, so it likely arises from a read error. This chain links TRBV20-1 with TRBJ2-7; D might be TRBD2 (5 bases). The CDR3 has 14 amino acids. Germline loops: CDR1 DFQATT, CDR2 SNEGSKA (reference sequence). The CDR3 region is CRARDFGERYEQYI. In DNA, the CDR3 is TGCAGAGCTAGAGATTTCGGGGAGAGGTACGAGCAGTACATC.

This sequence joins TRBV7-9 and TRBJ1-1; D is unclear. V was shortened by 5 bases and J by 10 bases, with 17 bases between the two germline ends. Germline CDR1 and CDR2: SEHNR and FQNEAQ (reference sequence). This CDR3 is built from 13 residues. CDR3 loop: CASSKDFPRGAFF. CDR3 DNA sequence: TGTGCCAGCAGCAAGGATTTCCCCCGCGGAGCTTTCTTT.

The table lists this clonotype with a few counts. The chain uses TRBV9 and TRBJ2-7, with 8 positions matching TRBD1. Germline values: CDR1 SGDLS, CDR2 YYNGEE. There are 15 residues in the CDR3. The junction had 7 bases not matched to a gene; V was cut back by 3 bases and J by 2 bases. The CDR3 spells CASSDGQGSTYEQYF. The CDR3 nucleotides are TGTGCCAGCAGCGACGGACAGGGTAGTACCTACGAGCAGTACTTC.

The chain recombines TRBV9 with TRBJ2-1, with D unclear. Trimming cost V 3 bases and J 6 bases, with 10 bases left between them. The CDR3 has 13 amino acids. Per the germline V gene, CDR1 is SGDLS and CDR2 is YYNGEE. CDR3 nucleotides: TGTGCCAGCAGCGCCCCACTGGTCAATGAGCAGTTCTTC. Its protein is CASSAPLVNEQFF.

This clonotype was observed a handful of times. The chain carries TRBV4-1 and TRBJ2-3; 16 bases are shared with TRBD2. With V trimmed by 4 bases and J by 5 bases, 12 bases remained unmatched. Per the germline V gene, CDR1 is MGHRA and CDR2 is YSYEKL. The CDR3 is made up of 19 amino acids. CDR3 DNA: TGCGCCAGCAGCCCGGGACTAGCGGGAGGGCCGGGGGCCGGAGATACGCAGTATTTT. This codes for CASSPGLAGGPGAGDTQYF.

There are many counts of this clonotype. The chain couples TRBV15 to TRBJ2-1; the match to TRBD1 covers 10 bases. The junction had 4 bases not matched to a gene; V was cut back by 4 bases and J by 4 bases. There are 15 residues in the CDR3. Germline V lookup: CDR1 LNHNV, CDR2 YYDKDF (reference sequence). The CDR3 spells CATSIRDRGYNEQFF. DNA for the CDR3: TGTGCCACCAGCATACGGGACAGGGGTTACAATGAGCAGTTCTTC.

The V and J genes are TRBV10-3 and TRBJ1-5, with D perhaps matching TRBD1 (5 bases). Trimming removed 3 bases from V and 3 bases from J, with 9 bases in between. Germline CDR1 is ENHRY and CDR2 is SYGVKD. This CDR3 contains 14 residues. The CDR3 nucleotides are TGTGCCATCAGTGATGGGGGGTCCAATCAGCCCCAGCATTTT. It yields the protein CAISDGGSNQPQHF.